This T cell receptor beta chain was sequenced during a study of long-term antiretroviral therapy in people with HIV. Researchers ran immunoSEQ v3.0 at survey level. Profiled with immunoSEQ multiplex PCR; TCRdb holds only in-frame clones, not every one. The table records some 9,700 clones, 75% to 90% of them present only once. Trimming removed 5 bases at V and 0 bases at J, with 26 bases between. The CDR3 runs 20 residues. The germline V gene has CDR1 MNHEY and CDR2 SMNVEV (reference sequence). Every participant gave one or more pre-ART and two or more post-ART PBMC samples. The J gene is TRBJ2-1, the V gene TRBV27, with TRBD2 as a possible D gene (6 bases). This TCR was recovered from a man aged 35 to 55 with HIV. This sample comprised unsorted PBMCs, obtained 0.7 years after starting antiretroviral therapy. CDR3 sequence: CASSHRDLIRPGGSYNEQFF. As DNA, the CDR3 is TGTGCCAGCAGTCACCGGGACTTGATCCGTCCGGGTGGCTCCTACAATGAGCAGTTCTTC.